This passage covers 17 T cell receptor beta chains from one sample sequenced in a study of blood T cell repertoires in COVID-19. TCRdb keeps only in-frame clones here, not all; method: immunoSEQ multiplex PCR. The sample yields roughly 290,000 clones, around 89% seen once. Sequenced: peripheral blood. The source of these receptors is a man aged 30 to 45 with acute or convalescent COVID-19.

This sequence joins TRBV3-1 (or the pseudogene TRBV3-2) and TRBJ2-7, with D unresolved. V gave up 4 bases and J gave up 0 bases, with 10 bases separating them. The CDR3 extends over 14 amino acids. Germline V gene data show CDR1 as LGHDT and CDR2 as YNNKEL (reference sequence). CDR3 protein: CASSLRLTSYEQYF. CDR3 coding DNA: TGTGCCAGCAGCCTCAGACTTACCTCCTACGAGCAGTACTTC.

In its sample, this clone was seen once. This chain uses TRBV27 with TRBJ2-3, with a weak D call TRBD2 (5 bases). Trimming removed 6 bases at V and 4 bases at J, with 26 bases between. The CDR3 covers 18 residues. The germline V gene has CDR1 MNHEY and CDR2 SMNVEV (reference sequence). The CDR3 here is CASRFWGAPGSRPDTQYF. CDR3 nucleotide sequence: TGTGCCAGCAGATTTTGGGGAGCGCCGGGTAGTCGCCCAGATACGCAGTATTTT.

The CDR3 spells CASSQDWREKLFF. The CDR3, as DNA: TGTGCCAGCAGCCAAGATTGGAGAGAAAAACTGTTTTTT. The chain employs TRBV14 and TRBJ1-4; no reliable D call. The CDR3 is 13 residues long. The V end lost 0 bases, the J end lost 8 bases, and 7 bases lay between the germline ends. Germline V lookup: CDR1 SGHDN, CDR2 FVKESK. The variable domain in full, completed from reference TRBV14 and TRBJ1-4, reads EAGVTQFPSHSVIEKGQTVTLRCDPISGHDNLYWYRRVMGKEIKFLLHFVKESKQDESGMPNNRFLAERTGGTYSTLKVQPAELEDSGVYFCASSQDWREKLFFGSGTQLSVL.

Here the CDR3 DNA reads TGTGCCAGCAGTAGACAGGGTTGGGGTGAAAAACTGTTTTTT. Translating it yields CASSRQGWGEKLFF. The rearrangement joins TRBV6-5 to TRBJ1-4, with TRBD1 identical over 7 bases. Losses at the gene ends were 5 bases for V and 7 bases for J; bases not matched to a gene: 7. This CDR3 is built from 14 residues. The germline gives CDR1 MNHEY, CDR2 SVGAGI.

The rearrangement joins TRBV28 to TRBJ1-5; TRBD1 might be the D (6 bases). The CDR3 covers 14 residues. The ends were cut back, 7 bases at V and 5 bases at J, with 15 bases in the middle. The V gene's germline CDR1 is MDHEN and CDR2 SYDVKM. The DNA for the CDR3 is TGTGCCAGCACCCGATACAGGGCCGATCAGCCCCAGCATTTT. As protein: CASTRYRADQPQHF.

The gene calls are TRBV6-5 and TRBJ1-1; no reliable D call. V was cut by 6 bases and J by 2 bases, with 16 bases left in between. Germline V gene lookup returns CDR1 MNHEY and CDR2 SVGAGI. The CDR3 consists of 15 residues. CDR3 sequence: CASSTGGSYNTEAFF. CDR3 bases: TGTGCCAGCAGCACTGGCGGATCTTACAACACTGAAGCTTTCTTT.

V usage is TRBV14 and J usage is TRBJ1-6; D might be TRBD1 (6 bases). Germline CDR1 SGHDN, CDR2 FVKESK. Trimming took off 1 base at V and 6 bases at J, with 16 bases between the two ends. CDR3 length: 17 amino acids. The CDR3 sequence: CASSQVGGATVNSPLHF. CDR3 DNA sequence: TGTGCCAGCAGCCAAGTGGGGGGGGCTACAGTTAATTCACCCCTCCACTTT.

CDR3 nucleotide sequence: TGTGCCAGCAGTCCAGACAGGGGCTATGGCTACACCTTC. It specifies CASSPDRGYGYTF. V is TRBV12-3 or TRBV12-4 and J is TRBJ1-2; 8 bases fit TRBD1. The junction had 3 bases not matched to a gene; V was cut back by 5 bases and J by 4 bases. This CDR3 is 13 amino acids long.

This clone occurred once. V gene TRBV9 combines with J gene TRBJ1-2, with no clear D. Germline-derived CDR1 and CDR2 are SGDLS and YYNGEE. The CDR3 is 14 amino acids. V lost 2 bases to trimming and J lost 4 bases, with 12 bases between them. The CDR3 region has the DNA TGTGCCAGCAGCGTTGGGAGTTCCCTCTATGGCTACACCTTC. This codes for CASSVGSSLYGYTF.

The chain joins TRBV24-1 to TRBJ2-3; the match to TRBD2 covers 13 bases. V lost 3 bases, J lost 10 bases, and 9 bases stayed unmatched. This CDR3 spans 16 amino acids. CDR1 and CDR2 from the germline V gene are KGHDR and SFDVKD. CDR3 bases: TGTGCCACCAGTGATCGGACTAGCGGGGGCCGGGCGTCGCAGTATTTT. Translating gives CATSDRTSGGRASQYF.

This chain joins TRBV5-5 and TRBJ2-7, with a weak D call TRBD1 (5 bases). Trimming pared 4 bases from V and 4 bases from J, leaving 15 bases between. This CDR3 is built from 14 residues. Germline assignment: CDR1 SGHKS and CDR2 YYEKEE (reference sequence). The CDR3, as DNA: TGTGCCAGCAGCCGGGTCGCAGGGCAGTACGAGCAGTACTTC. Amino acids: CASSRVAGQYEQYF.

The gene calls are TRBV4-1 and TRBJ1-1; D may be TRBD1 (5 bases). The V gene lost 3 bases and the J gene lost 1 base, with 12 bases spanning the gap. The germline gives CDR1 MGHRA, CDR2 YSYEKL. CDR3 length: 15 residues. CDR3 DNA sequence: TGCGCCAGCAGCCACTTACGAACAGGGAACACTGAAGCTTTCTTT. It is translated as CASSHLRTGNTEAFF.

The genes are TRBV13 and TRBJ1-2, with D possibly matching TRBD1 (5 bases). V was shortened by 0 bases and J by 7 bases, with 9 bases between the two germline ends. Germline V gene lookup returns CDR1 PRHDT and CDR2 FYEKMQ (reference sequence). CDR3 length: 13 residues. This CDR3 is CASSLGQVSGYTF. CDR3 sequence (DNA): TGTGCCAGCAGCTTAGGACAGGTTTCTGGCTACACCTTC.

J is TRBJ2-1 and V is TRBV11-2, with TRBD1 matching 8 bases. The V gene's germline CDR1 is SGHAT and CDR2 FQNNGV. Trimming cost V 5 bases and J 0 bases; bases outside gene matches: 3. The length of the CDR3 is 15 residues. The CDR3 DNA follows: TGTGCCAGCAGCGTCGACAGGGGCTCCTACAATGAGCAGTTCTTC. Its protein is CASSVDRGSYNEQFF.

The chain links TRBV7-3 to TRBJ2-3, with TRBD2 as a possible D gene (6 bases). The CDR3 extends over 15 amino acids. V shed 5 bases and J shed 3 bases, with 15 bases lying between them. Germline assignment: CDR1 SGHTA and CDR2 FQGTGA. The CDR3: CASSAQQGRTDTQYF. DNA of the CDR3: TGTGCCAGCAGCGCACAACAAGGGAGGACAGATACGCAGTATTTT.

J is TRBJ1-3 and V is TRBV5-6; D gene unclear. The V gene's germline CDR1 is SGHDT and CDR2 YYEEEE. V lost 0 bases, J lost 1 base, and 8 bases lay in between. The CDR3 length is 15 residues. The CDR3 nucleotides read TGTGCCAGCAGCTTGGCGCCGGAGTCTGGAAACACCATATATTTT. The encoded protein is CASSLAPESGNTIYF. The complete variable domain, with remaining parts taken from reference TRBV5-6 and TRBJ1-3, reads DAGVTQSPTHLIKTRGQQVTLRCSPKSGHDTVSWYQQALGQGPQFIFQYYEEEERQRGNFPDRFSGHQFPNYSSELNVNALLLGDSALYLCASSLAPESGNTIYFGEGSWLTVV.

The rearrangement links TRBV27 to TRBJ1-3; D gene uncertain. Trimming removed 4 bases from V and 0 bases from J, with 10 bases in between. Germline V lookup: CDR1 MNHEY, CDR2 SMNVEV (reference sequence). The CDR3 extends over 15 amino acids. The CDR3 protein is CASSSRLSSGNTIYF. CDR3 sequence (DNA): TGTGCCAGCAGTTCTAGACTCAGCTCTGGAAACACCATATATTTT.